The 6 T cell receptor beta chains in this list originate from one sample, sequenced in a study of shared clonotypes between healthy human individuals (dated by TCRdb to about 2020). For the CD8 naive samples, CD45RO-negative cells were positively selected for CCR7, yielding a CD45RA+CCR7+ population from which TemRA cells were excluded. Library preparation was by the immunoSEQ multiplex PCR assay. TCRdb carries this immuneACCESS record with in-frame sequences only. Its versions omit some clonotypes, under half of them owing to an unresolved V gene in the studies checked, with the rest unexplained. In all, the sample holds about 1,800,000 clones, and approximately 94% of those were seen once. Roughly 1% of the sample rests with the top ten. Sequencing was done on a sample of naive CD8+ T cells sorted from blood. The meaning of the sample's cell subset or site label: CD45RA+CCR7+. The source of these receptors is a man between 18 and 29 years old in good health.

This chain links TRBV28 with TRBJ2-3, with 12 nucleotides matching TRBD2. V dropped 8 bases and J dropped 0; count of bases not matched to a gene: 9. The CDR3 has 17 residues. Germline lookup yields CDR1 MDHEN and CDR2 SYDVKM. For the CDR3, the DNA is TGTGCCAGCGGATACACTAGCGGGGGGACTAGCACAGATACGCAGTATTTT. It codes for CASGYTSGGTSTDTQYF.

V and J are TRBV4-3 and TRBJ2-3; TRBD2 agrees at 10 bases. V was pared by 0 bases and J by 3 bases, with 6 bases of the junction left unmatched. Germline CDR1 and CDR2: LGHNA and YSLEER. CDR3 length equals 17 residues. CDR3 coding DNA: TGCGCCAGCAGCCAAGATAGACTAGCGGGTATAACAGATACGCAGTATTTT. The encoded protein is CASSQDRLAGITDTQYF.

This chain joins TRBV2 and TRBJ2-7, with D perhaps matching TRBD1 or TRBD2 (5 bases each). This CDR3 spans 13 amino acids. V was shortened by 10 bases and J by 5 bases, with 18 bases between the two germline ends. Germline V CDR1 and CDR2: SNHLY, FYNNEI. The CDR3 nucleotides read TGTGCCACCCCGGGGCCCCGAATGGACGAGCAGTACTTC. It is translated as CATPGPRMDEQYF.

For this clone: At the DNA level, this CDR3 is encoded by other sequences in the same sample as well. This chain uses TRBV4-3 with TRBJ2-2; D is undetermined. Trimming took 1 base from V and 6 from J, leaving 6 bases between them. Per the germline V gene, CDR1 is LGHNA and CDR2 is YSLEER. CDR3 length: 13 amino acids. As DNA, the CDR3 is TGCGCCAGCAGCCAAGTGGGGTCCGGGGAGCTGTTTTTT. Protein product: CASSQVGSGELFF.

This chain connects TRBV14 to TRBJ2-7, with 9 bases lining up with TRBD1. The germline V gene encodes CDR1 SGHDN and CDR2 FVKESK. CDR3 size: 15 residues. The V segment lost 4 bases and the J segment 4 bases; nucleotides outside the gene matches: 8. CDR3 sequence: CASSPGTGGFYEQYF. CDR3 DNA: TGTGCCAGCAGCCCAGGAACAGGGGGCTTTTACGAGCAGTACTTC.

As DNA, the CDR3 is TGTGCCAGCAGTTTCGCCGGGACAGGGGGCACTGGCTACACCTTC. Amino acid sequence: CASSFAGTGGTGYTF. This chain connects TRBV6-5 to TRBJ1-2, with TRBD1 matching 12 bases. Germline CDR1 is MNHEY and CDR2 is SVGAGI. The J segment lost 7 bases and the V segment lost 4 bases, leaving 7 bases of the junction unmatched. The CDR3 totals 15 residues.